These 25 T cell receptor beta chains share one sample of origin, sequenced in a study of T cells after yellow fever vaccination (dated by TCRdb to about 2019). The treatment or condition label on this specimen signifies: live attenuated yellow fever vaccine strain. Libraries were built with 5' RACE. Sequencing instrument: Illumina NovaSeq 6000. The public reads were reprocessed in TCRdb via fastp at Q25 and MiXCR, keeping in-frame beta chains. Entries that share a CDR3 protein sequence are merged under the most common genes and DNA. For this sample there are around 310,000 distinct CDR3 sequences; around 4.4% appear just once. The ten largest make up approximately 20% of the sample. Sequencing used PBMCs, obtained 15 days after the yellow fever booster vaccination. The receptors originated from a man in his late teens or twenties who received the YFV17D yellow fever vaccine.

This clonotype has a count of ten or more. The chain couples TRBV20-1 to TRBJ2-3, with 15 nucleotides matching TRBD2. V lost 3 bases to trimming and J lost 5 bases; unmatched junction nucleotides: 6. The germline gives CDR1 DFQATT, CDR2 SNEGSKA (reference sequence). This CDR3 region has 16 residues. The CDR3 nucleotides read TGCAGTGCTAGCCGGACTAGCGGGGGGGCGGTAGATACGCAGTATTTT. Encoded protein: CSASRTSGGAVDTQYF.

This clonotype was counted only a few times. The CDR3 sequence is CASMADPDTEAFF. The DNA of the CDR3 is TGCGCCAGCATGGCAGACCCGGACACTGAAGCTTTCTTT. The chain carries TRBV5-1 and TRBJ1-1, with D unclear. Germline-derived CDR1 and CDR2 are SGHRS and YFSETQ. V shed 6 bases and J shed 3 bases, with 12 bases lying between them. CDR3 length equals 13 residues.

This clonotype has at least ten counts. The rearrangement joins TRBV7-9 to TRBJ2-7; tentative D call: TRBD2 (5 bases). The CDR3 is 13 amino acids. Trimming shortened V by 6 bases and J by 0 bases, and 9 bases separated the two germline ends. In germline, CDR1 is SEHNR, CDR2 FQNEAQ (reference sequence). The DNA of the CDR3 is TGTGCCAGCAGGGGAGACTTCTCCTACGAGCAGTACTTC. Translating gives CASRGDFSYEQYF. The full variable domain, in which reference TRBV7-9 and TRBJ2-7 provide the parts outside the CDR3, is DTGVSQNPRHKITKRGQNVTFRCDPISEHNRLYWYRQTLGQGPEFLTYFQNEAQLEKSRLLSDRFSAERPKGSFSTLEIQRTEQGDSAMYLCASRGDFSYEQYFGPGTRLTVT.

The chain links TRBV10-3 to TRBJ2-2; 8 positions agree with TRBD1. Germline CDR1 is ENHRY and CDR2 is SYGVKD. Unmatched junction bases numbered 9, after V lost 3 bases and J lost 3 bases. The CDR3 extends over 17 amino acids. This CDR3 is CAISDSLGQGHTGELFF. The CDR3 DNA reads as TGTGCCATCAGTGATTCCCTCGGACAGGGACACACCGGGGAGCTGTTTTTT.

This clonotype was picked up a small number of times. The rearrangement uses TRBV14 and TRBJ1-5; tentatively, D is TRBD1 (5 bases). The germline V gene encodes CDR1 SGHDN and CDR2 FVKESK. V was shortened by 5 bases and J by 6 bases, with 17 bases between the two germline ends. This CDR3 comprises 15 residues. Here the CDR3 DNA reads TGTGCCAGCAGCACTCGCGGGGGAAGCGGTCAGCCCCAGCATTTT. Protein product: CASSTRGGSGQPQHF.

V and J are TRBV5-1 and TRBJ2-2; 8 bases agree with TRBD1. Trimming cost V 8 bases and J 5 bases; bases outside gene matches: 8. There are 14 residues in the CDR3. The V gene's germline CDR1 is SGHRS and CDR2 YFSETQ. The CDR3 nucleotides are TGCGCCAGTACCCAGGGGGCTGTGACCGGGGAGCTGTTTTTT. As protein: CASTQGAVTGELFF.

This clonotype was seen many times. The chain recombines TRBV5-6 with TRBJ2-1; D not certain. V was shortened by 3 bases and J by 0 bases, with 16 bases between the two germline ends. Germline lookup yields CDR1 SGHDT and CDR2 YYEEEE. This CDR3 has 17 amino acids. The CDR3 nucleotides are TGTGCCAGCAGCTGGCTTAAGGGCGGCAGCTCCTACAATGAGCAGTTCTTC. Protein: CASSWLKGGSSYNEQFF.

This chain connects TRBV18 to TRBJ1-3; TRBD1 is a possible D gene (6 bases). Trimming stripped 3 bases from V and 4 bases from J, with 13 bases between. CDR1 and CDR2 from the germline V gene are KGHSH and LQKENI. The CDR3 totals 15 residues. CDR3 DNA: TGTGCCAGCTCACCGGGACACCCTTGGGGAAACACCATATATTTT. Translated: CASSPGHPWGNTIYF.

The chain has TRBV19 and TRBJ1-2, with 7 bases aligning to TRBD1. The CDR3 is 14 residues long. Germline loops: CDR1 LNHDA, CDR2 SQIVND (reference sequence). V lost 5 bases to trimming and J lost 4 bases; unmatched junction nucleotides: 7. The CDR3 bases are TGTGCCAGTAGTGACACCGGGACAGCCTATGGCTACACCTTC. Translation: CASSDTGTAYGYTF.

This clonotype was found many times. The chain couples TRBV5-1 to TRBJ2-7; D ambiguous. Germline V gene sequence: CDR1 SGHRS, CDR2 YFSETQ. V lost 4 bases and J 6 bases, leaving 20 bases between the germline ends. This CDR3 region has 15 residues. The CDR3, as DNA: TGCGCCAGCAGCCTCCGTCAGAGGTTACCCCTCGAGCAGTACTTC. Translating gives CASSLRQRLPLEQYF. Complete variable domain (other parts from reference TRBV5-1 and TRBJ2-7): KAGVTQTPRYLIKTRGQQVTLSCSPISGHRSVSWYQQTPGQGLQFLFEYFSETQRNKGNFPGRFSGRQFSNSRSEMNVSTLELGDSALYLCASSLRQRLPLEQYFGPGTRLTVT.

This chain connects TRBV11-2 to TRBJ1-2; D may be TRBD1 (6 bases). Per germline, CDR1 SGHAT and CDR2 FQNNGV. Trimming stripped 7 bases from V and 8 bases from J, with 14 bases between. This CDR3 has 12 amino acids. CDR3 coding DNA: TGTGCCAGCACGGGCAGGGGTGGGGGCTACACCTTC. Its translation: CASTGRGGGYTF.

On this clonotype itself: A clone one base away is much larger, so this may be a read error. V and J are TRBV27 and TRBJ2-5; maybe TRBD1 (6 bases). CDR3 size: 13 residues. The germline V gene has CDR1 MNHEY and CDR2 SMNVEV (reference sequence). CDR3 residues: CASSNRVGENQYF. The CDR3, as DNA: TGTGCCAGCAGCAACAGGGTAGGAGAGAACCAGTACTTC.

The chain couples TRBV5-1 to TRBJ2-2; no firm D call. Per germline, CDR1 SGHRS and CDR2 YFSETQ. CDR3 length: 17 amino acids. Trimming removed 0 bases at V and 5 bases at J, with 17 bases between. CDR3 nucleotide sequence: TGCGCCAGCAGCTTGGTCGGGCAGACCTTAGGGACCGGGGAGCTGTTTTTT. Protein product: CASSLVGQTLGTGELFF.

This clonotype has at least ten counts. CDR3 protein: CASSDIYEQYF. The DNA of the CDR3 is TGTGCCAGCAGCGACATCTACGAGCAGTACTTC. The rearrangement links TRBV7-2 to TRBJ2-7; no clear D. V was cut by 5 bases and J by 3 bases, with 5 bases left in between. This CDR3 spans 11 amino acids. Germline assignment: CDR1 SGHTA and CDR2 FQGNSA.

The chain has TRBV12-3 or TRBV12-4 and TRBJ2-3, with unresolved D. With 6 bases removed from V and 2 bases from J, the gap between germline ends came to 9 bases. This CDR3 is built from 13 residues. This chain's CDR3 is CASSLSATDTQYF. CDR3 sequence (DNA): TGTGCCAGCAGCCTCTCGGCCACAGATACGCAGTATTTT.

The rearrangement uses TRBV5-6 and TRBJ2-7; 7 nucleotides align to TRBD1. V dropped 5 bases and J dropped 0; count of bases not matched to a gene: 5. This CDR3 contains 14 residues. Germline V lookup: CDR1 SGHDT, CDR2 YYEEEE. CDR3 DNA: TGTGCCAGCAGAATACAGGGGACCTCCTACGAGCAGTACTTC. This encodes CASRIQGTSYEQYF.

This clonotype was seen many times. The rearrangement uses TRBV20-1 and TRBJ2-1; 12 positions agree with TRBD2. Germline V gives CDR1 DFQATT, CDR2 SNEGSKA (reference sequence). This CDR3 comprises 13 residues. V shed 3 bases and J 7 bases; nucleotides not matched to a gene: 1. This CDR3 is CSASGLAGNEQFF. The CDR3, as DNA: TGCAGTGCTAGTGGACTAGCGGGGAATGAGCAGTTCTTC.

This clonotype came up a few times. The chain carries TRBV20-1 and TRBJ1-1; D not certain. The V gene's germline CDR1 is DFQATT and CDR2 SNEGSKA (reference sequence). The CDR3 runs to 12 residues. Trimming removed 6 bases from V and 8 bases from J, with 16 bases in between. The CDR3 bases are TGCAGTGCAGCCCGTCTGGTGCGAGAAGCTTTCTTT. Amino acids: CSAARLVREAFF.

In its sample, this clonotype was seen many times. V and J are TRBV18 and TRBJ1-5, with 9 bases identical to TRBD1. The V gene end was trimmed by 8 bases and the J gene end by 6 bases; junction bases not matched to a gene: 8. CDR1 and CDR2 (germline): KGHSH, LQKENI. The CDR3 loop spans 14 amino acids. This CDR3 is CASSPGQGGQPQHF. In nucleotides, the CDR3 is TGTGCCAGCAGTCCGGGACAGGGCGGTCAGCCCCAGCATTTT.

Only a few counts were recorded for this clonotype. The chain uses TRBV12-3 or TRBV12-4 and TRBJ1-4; D might be TRBD1 (6 bases). The CDR3 extends over 13 amino acids. With 6 bases removed from V and 6 bases from J, the gap between germline ends came to 11 bases. The CDR3 is CASRPHRDEKLFF. As DNA, the CDR3 is TGTGCCAGCAGGCCCCACAGGGATGAAAAACTGTTTTTT.

This clonotype was detected many times. J is TRBJ2-3 and V is TRBV5-1; 8 nucleotides line up with TRBD1. V shed 4 bases and J 0 bases; nucleotides not matched to a gene: 7. This CDR3 contains 16 residues. Germline assignment: CDR1 SGHRS and CDR2 YFSETQ. The CDR3 region has the DNA TGCGCCAGCAGCATCCGACAGGGGTCTAGCACAGATACGCAGTATTTT. Residues: CASSIRQGSSTDTQYF.

The chain has TRBV11-3 and TRBJ2-3; either TRBD1 or TRBD2 may fit D (6 bases each). Trimming shortened V by 5 bases and J by 2 bases, and 11 bases separated the two germline ends. This CDR3 has 14 residues. CDR1 is SGHNT and CDR2 is YENEEA in the germline V gene. The chain's CDR3 is CASSPGDNTDTQYF. In nucleotides, the CDR3 is TGTGCCAGCAGCCCGGGGGACAACACAGATACGCAGTATTTT.

This clonotype came up a few times. The V and J genes are TRBV24-1 and TRBJ2-1; D might be TRBD1 (7 bases). Trimming removed 5 bases from V and 6 bases from J, with 19 bases in between. The CDR3 totals 16 residues. CDR1 is KGHDR and CDR2 is SFDVKD in the germline V gene. The CDR3 nucleotides read TGTGCCACCAGTGGAAACAGGGGAGGAGATTTCAATGAGCAGTTCTTC. Encoded protein: CATSGNRGGDFNEQFF.

The genes are TRBV4-2 and TRBJ2-5; no reliable D call. CDR1 is LGHNA, CDR2 YNFKEQ, per germline. The CDR3 runs 14 residues. V shed 5 bases and J shed 2 bases, with 12 bases lying between them. This CDR3 is CASSYGVEQETQYF. Written as DNA, the CDR3 is TGTGCCAGCAGCTACGGAGTGGAGCAAGAGACCCAGTACTTC.

This clonotype was observed a few times. This rearrangement joins TRBV12-3 or TRBV12-4 to TRBJ1-5; perhaps TRBD1 as D (5 bases). V was cut by 3 bases and J by 7 bases, with 7 bases left in between. The CDR3 contains 12 residues. Written as DNA, the CDR3 is TGTGCCAGCAGTTTTTGGGACCAGCCCCAGCATTTT. Residues: CASSFWDQPQHF.